These 5 T cell receptor beta chains were all obtained from the same sample, sequenced in a study of T cell repertoires in cytomegalovirus infection. MiXCR, applied by TCRdb to the reads, yields one record per CDR3 protein. The sample lists about 260,000 distinct CDR3 sequences, 12% to 15% occurring once. Sequencing was carried out using PBMCs. The receptors here all came from a human donor in good health (CMV status not recorded). Some clones in this sample may be carry-over from other donors' samples.

This clonotype was seen at least ten times. The CDR3 spells CASSFYPTARSYEQYF. The CDR3 DNA follows: TGTGCCAGCAGTTTCTACCCGACTGCACGCTCCTACGAGCAGTACTTC. V is TRBV7-2 and J is TRBJ2-7; D remains unclear. The CDR3 has 16 residues. The V gene's germline CDR1 is SGHTA and CDR2 FQGNSA. Trimming shortened V by 6 bases and J by 0 bases, and 18 bases separated the two germline ends.

This chain uses TRBV28 with TRBJ2-5; TRBD2 aligns across 11 bases. Germline assignment: CDR1 MDHEN and CDR2 SYDVKM. CDR3 length equals 16 residues. With 3 bases clipped from V and 3 bases from J, the junction kept 6 bases outside the gene matches. This CDR3 is CASSLGEGLAEETQYF. The DNA for the CDR3 is TGTGCCAGCAGTTTGGGAGAGGGACTAGCGGAAGAGACCCAGTACTTC.

This clonotype was counted a few times. The V and J genes are TRBV7-2 and TRBJ1-1; no clear D gene. Germline V CDR1 and CDR2: SGHTA, FQGNSA. The CDR3 extends over 16 amino acids. Trimming took off 2 bases at V and 1 base at J, with 14 bases between the two ends. The CDR3 region has the DNA TGTGCCAGCAGCTTACCCGGGAGGGTAGCGAACACTGAAGCTTTCTTT. Translation: CASSLPGRVANTEAFF.

This clonotype was seen at least ten times. The chain links TRBV12-3 or TRBV12-4 to TRBJ1-1; D ambiguous. This CDR3 comprises 16 residues. V lost 4 bases and J 2 bases, leaving 17 bases between the germline ends. In DNA form, the CDR3 reads TGTGCCAGCAGTTCCCCGCTGGAGGGAATAAACACTGAAGCTTTCTTT. Translated, it gives CASSSPLEGINTEAFF.

The sample holds many counts of this clonotype. This chain connects TRBV7-2 to TRBJ2-3; 8 positions match TRBD1. Germline CDR1 is SGHTA and CDR2 is FQGNSA. J was trimmed by 6 bases and V by 5 bases; bases with no gene match: 4. There are 13 residues in the CDR3. The CDR3 DNA reads as TGTGCCAGCAGCGGGGACAGGAGGGATACGCAGTATTTT. Protein sequence: CASSGDRRDTQYF.